This T cell receptor (beta chain) was sequenced in a study of blood T cell repertoires in COVID-19. The CDR3 totals 15 residues. Germline lookup yields CDR1 SGHRS and CDR2 YFSETQ. The trim removed 2 bases at V and 6 bases at J, leaving 5 bases unmatched. In the authors' workflow: Reference gene primer amplification yielded estimated nucleated cell counts. Clones were sequenced by immunoSEQ multiplex PCR, and TCRdb holds only the in-frame ones, with some missing. The DNA gave D and trimming, while V, J and clone size come from that table. The sample records around 400,000 clones, roughly 91% being singletons. Residents of around 24 US areas, aged about 18 to 95 years, made up the participants. Participants' own reports of clinical history determined their cohort assignment. Donors in Cohort 3 who had recovered were those with two negative PCRs, healthcare professional clearance, or resolution of their symptoms.

The source is a woman in her twenties or thirties who had recovered from COVID-19. V and J are TRBV5-1 and TRBJ2-3; TRBD2 agrees at 11 bases. Sequencing was done on a sample of PBMCs or T cells enriched from blood (not recorded which). CDR3 sequence: CASSLLAGDGDTQYF. In DNA, the CDR3 is TGCGCCAGCAGCTTACTAGCGGGAGATGGTGATACGCAGTATTTT. The complete variable domain, with remaining parts taken from reference TRBV5-1 and TRBJ2-3, reads KAGVTQTPRYLIKTRGQQVTLSCSPISGHRSVSWYQQTPGQGLQFLFEYFSETQRNKGNFPGRFSGRQFSNSRSEMNVSTLELGDSALYLCASSLLAGDGDTQYFGPGTRLTVL.